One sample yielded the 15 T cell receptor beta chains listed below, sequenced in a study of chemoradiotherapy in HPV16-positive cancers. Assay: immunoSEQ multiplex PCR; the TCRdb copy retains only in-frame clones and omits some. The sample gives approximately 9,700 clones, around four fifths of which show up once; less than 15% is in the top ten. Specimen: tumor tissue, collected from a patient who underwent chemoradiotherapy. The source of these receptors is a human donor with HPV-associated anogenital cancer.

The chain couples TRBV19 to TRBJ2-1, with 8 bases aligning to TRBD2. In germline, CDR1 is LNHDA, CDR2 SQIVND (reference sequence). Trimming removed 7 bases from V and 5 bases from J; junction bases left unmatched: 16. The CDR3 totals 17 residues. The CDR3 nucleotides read TGTGCCAGTAAGGGTTTTACGGGGGGGGCTCTAGACAATGAGCAGTTCTTC. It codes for CASKGFTGGALDNEQFF.

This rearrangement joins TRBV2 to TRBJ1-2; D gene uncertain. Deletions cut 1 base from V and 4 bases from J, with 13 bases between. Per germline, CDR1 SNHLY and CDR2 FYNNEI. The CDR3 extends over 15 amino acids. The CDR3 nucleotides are TGTGCCAGCAGTGAAGGTTATGGGGTCGGCTATGGCTACACCTTC. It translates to CASSEGYGVGYGYTF.

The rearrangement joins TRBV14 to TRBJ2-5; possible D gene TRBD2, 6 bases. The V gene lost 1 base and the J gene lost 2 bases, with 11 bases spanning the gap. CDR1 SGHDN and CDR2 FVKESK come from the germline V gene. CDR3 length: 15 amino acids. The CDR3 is CASSQGVRGQETQYF. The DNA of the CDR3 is TGTGCCAGCAGCCAAGGGGTGCGGGGACAAGAGACCCAGTACTTC.

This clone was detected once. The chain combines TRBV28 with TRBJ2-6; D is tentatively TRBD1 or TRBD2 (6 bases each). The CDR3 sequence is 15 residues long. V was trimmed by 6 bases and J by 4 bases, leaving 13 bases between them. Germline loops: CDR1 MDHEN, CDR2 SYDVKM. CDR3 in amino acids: CASSAWGAGANVLTF. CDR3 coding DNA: TGTGCCAGCAGCGCATGGGGGGCCGGGGCCAACGTCCTGACTTTC.

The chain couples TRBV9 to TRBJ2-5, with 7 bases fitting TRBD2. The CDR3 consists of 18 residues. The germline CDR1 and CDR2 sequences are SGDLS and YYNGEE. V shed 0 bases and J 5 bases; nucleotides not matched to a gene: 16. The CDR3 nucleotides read TGTGCCAGCAGCGTAGACCCTACCCCGGGACTACGAGGGGAGACCCAGTACTTC. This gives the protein CASSVDPTPGLRGETQYF.

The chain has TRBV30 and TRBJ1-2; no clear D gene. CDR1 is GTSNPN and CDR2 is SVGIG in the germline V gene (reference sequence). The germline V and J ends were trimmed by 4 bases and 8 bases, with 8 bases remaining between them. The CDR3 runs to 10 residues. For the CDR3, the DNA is TGTGCCTGGAACTATAGGGGCTACACCTTC. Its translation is CAWNYRGYTF.

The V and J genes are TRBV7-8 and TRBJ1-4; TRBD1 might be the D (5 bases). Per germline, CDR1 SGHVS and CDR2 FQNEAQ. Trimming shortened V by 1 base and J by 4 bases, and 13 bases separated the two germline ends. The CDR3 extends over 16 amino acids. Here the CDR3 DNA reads TGTGCCAGCAGCTTAGGCCCGGGGCGAAGTAATGAAAAACTGTTTTTT. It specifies CASSLGPGRSNEKLFF.

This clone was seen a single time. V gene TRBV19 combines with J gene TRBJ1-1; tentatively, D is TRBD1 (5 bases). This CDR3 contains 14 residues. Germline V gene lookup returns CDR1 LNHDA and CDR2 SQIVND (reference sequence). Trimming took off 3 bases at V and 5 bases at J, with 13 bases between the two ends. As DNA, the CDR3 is TGTGCCAGTAGTATCTGGGACCGGAGGACTGAAGCTTTCTTT. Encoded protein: CASSIWDRRTEAFF.

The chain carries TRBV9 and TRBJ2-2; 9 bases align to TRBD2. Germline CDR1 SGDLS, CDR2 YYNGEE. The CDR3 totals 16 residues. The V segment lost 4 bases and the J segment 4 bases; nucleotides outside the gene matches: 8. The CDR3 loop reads CASSKTSGTTTGELFF. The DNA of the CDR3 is TGTGCCAGCAGCAAGACTAGCGGAACTACCACCGGGGAGCTGTTTTTT.

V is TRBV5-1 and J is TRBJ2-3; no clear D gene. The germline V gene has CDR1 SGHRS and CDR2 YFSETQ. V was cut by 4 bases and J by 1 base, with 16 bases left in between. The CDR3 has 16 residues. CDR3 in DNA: TGCGCCAGCAGCCTAGGGTTGGATAGTGGCACAGATACGCAGTATTTT. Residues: CASSLGLDSGTDTQYF.

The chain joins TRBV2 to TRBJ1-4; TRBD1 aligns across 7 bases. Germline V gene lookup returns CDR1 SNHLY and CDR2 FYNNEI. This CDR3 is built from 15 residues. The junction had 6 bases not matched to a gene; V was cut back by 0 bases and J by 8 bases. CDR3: CASSEAGGAGEKLFF. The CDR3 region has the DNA TGTGCCAGCAGTGAAGCAGGGGGCGCTGGGGAAAAACTGTTTTTT.

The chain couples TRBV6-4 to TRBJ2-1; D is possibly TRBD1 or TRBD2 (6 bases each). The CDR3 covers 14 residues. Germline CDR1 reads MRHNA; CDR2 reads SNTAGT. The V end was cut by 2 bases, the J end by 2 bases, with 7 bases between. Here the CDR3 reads CASSDGGPYNEQFF. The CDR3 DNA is TGTGCCAGCAGTGACGGGGGGCCCTACAATGAGCAGTTCTTC.

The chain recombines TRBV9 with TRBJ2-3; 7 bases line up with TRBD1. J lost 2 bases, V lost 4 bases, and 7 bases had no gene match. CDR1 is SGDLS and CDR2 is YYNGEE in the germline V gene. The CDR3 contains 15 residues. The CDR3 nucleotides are TGTGCCAGCAGCCCCCGGGACAGCACCACAGATACGCAGTATTTT. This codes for CASSPRDSTTDTQYF.

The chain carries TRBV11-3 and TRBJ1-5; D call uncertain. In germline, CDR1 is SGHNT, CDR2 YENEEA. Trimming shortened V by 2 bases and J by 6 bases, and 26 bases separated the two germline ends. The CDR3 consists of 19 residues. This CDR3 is CASSLFVFLPGREPQPQHF. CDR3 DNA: TGTGCCAGCAGCTTATTTGTTTTCCTTCCAGGAAGGGAGCCTCAGCCCCAGCATTTT.

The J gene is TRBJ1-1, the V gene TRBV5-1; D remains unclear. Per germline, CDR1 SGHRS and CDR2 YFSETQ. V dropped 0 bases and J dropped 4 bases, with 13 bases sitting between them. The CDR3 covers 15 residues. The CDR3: CASSLAGDFGTEAFF. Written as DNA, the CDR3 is TGCGCCAGCAGCTTGGCCGGCGATTTCGGCACTGAAGCTTTCTTT.